This T cell receptor (beta chain) was obtained from a study of blood T cell repertoires in COVID-19 (TCRdb year 2020). Study-wide context: The collaborator samples originated in the United States, Italy and Spain and spanned the acute and convalescent phases of COVID-19. The prospective study material was composed of cDNA or gDNA derived from T cells, B-cell-depleted T cells, or PBMCs. Subjects who had been exposed to COVID-19, were actively infected with it, or had recovered from it provided the deeply sampled blood TCRbeta repertoires that made up the dataset. The repertoires were made available in a free public database intended to serve as a resource for research on the immune response to SARS-CoV-2. Samples were obtained from the ongoing ImmuneRACE study (first 160 participants) and from over 1,000 subjects provided by 6 global collaborators. Sample metadata almost always included a de-identified subject ID, COVID-19 status, age in years and sex. Where HLA class I and class II types were available, the types were taken from metadata supplied by the sample provider, not from assay-based typing.

The immunoSEQ Assay, a bias-controlled multiplex PCR, was used to amplify TCRbeta CDR3 regions from genomic DNA. The original methods were these. The number of nucleated cells in each sample was estimated from the amplification of reference gene primers within the assay. To quantify the absolute abundance of each unique TCRbeta CDR3 rearrangement, sequence reads were collapsed and filtered. For each sample, productive Simpson clonality was calculated as the square root of Simpson's diversity index across productive rearrangements. TCRdb took over this immuneACCESS table, retaining in-frame rearrangements with V and J assigned. Such tables are incomplete; in checked studies, under half of the missing clones stem from an unresolved V gene, and the remainder is unexplained. The V and J calls and clone size are taken from that table; D and trimming were inferred from the DNA. The sample table records about 200,000 clones; around 76% of these occur just once. 17% of the sample is taken by the ten largest.

Participants in the prospective study were aged roughly 18 to 100 years, lived in some 24 United States geographic areas, and enrolled through a virtual design. In the prospective study, participants were assigned to cohorts based on the clinical history participants reported in a screening survey and a study questionnaire. Mobile phlebotomists in the prospective study collected whole blood, serum and a nasopharyngeal or oropharyngeal swab from every participant. Over an approximately 2-month period, participants in the prospective study had the option of providing additional blood draws and questionnaires. Blood samples from the prospective study were shipped frozen or at room temperature prior to DNA extraction. The CDR3, from cysteine to phenylalanine, totals 13 residues. Only CDR3 DNA remains: 39 bases, in frame from the first base. Looking up the germline V gene (reference sequence) yields CDR1 SEHNR and CDR2 FQNEAQ. The V end gives up 5 bases and the J end 2 bases, leaving 1 base in the junction not matched to a gene.

Broader findings and caveats from the paper: How much clinical and demographic metadata was included differed by source and by participant, and the metadata was provided uncurated.

Worth noting for this clone: The clone's antigen remains unknown. Base quality data are lacking; no much larger clone is found one base away.

The chain joins TRBV7-9 to TRBJ2-3, and TRBD2 matches 7 of the central bases. This receptor was obtained from a woman between 50 and 59 years old with acute COVID-19. Sequencing was performed on PBMCs or T cells enriched from blood (not recorded which). CDR3 sequence: CASSGGVTDTQYF. In nucleotides, the sequence is TGTGCCAGCAGCGGGGGGGTCACAGATACGCAGTATTTT.